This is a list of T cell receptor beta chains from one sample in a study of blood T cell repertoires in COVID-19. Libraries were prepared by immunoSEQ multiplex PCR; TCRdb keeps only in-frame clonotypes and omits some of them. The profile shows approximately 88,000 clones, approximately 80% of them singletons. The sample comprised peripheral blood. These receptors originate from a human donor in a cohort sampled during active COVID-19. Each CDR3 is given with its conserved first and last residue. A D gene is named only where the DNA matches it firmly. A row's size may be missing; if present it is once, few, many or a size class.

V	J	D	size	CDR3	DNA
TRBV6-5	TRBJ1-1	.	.	CASIWGRVNTEAFF	TGTGCCAGCATTTGGGGGCGGGTGAACACTGAAGCTTTCTTT
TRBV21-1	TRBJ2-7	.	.	CASSVPGDRAYEQYF	TGTGCCAGCAGCGTCCCAGGGGATAGGGCCTACGAGCAGTACTTC
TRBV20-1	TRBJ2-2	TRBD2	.	CSASPSGSRDTGELFF	TGCAGTGCTAGTCCTAGCGGGAGTAGAGACACCGGGGAGCTGTTTTTT
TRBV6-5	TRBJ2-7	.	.	CASSSSVYEQYF	TGTGCCAGCAGTTCTAGCGTTTACGAGCAGTACTTC
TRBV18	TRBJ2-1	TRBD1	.	CASSPSLQGASEQFF	TGTGCCAGCTCACCTTCCCTGCAGGGGGCGTCTGAGCAGTTCTTC
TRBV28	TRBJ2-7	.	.	CASSLVPLGREQYF	TGTGCCAGCAGTTTAGTGCCACTAGGGCGGGAGCAGTACTTC
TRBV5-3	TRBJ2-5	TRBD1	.	CARSRRDRGVETQYF	TGTGCCAGAAGCCGCCGCGACAGGGGGGTAGAGACCCAGTACTTC
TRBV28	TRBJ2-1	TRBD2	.	CASSRLAGVLHEQFF	TGTGCCAGCAGTCGACTAGCGGGAGTGCTACATGAGCAGTTCTTC
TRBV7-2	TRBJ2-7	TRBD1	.	CASSLTGVNYEQYF	TGTGCCAGCAGCTTAACAGGGGTTAACTACGAGCAGTACTTC
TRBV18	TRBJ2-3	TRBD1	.	CASSPERGQSDTQYF	TGTGCCAGCTCACCCGAAAGGGGGCAGTCAGATACGCAGTATTTT
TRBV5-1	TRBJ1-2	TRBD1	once	CASSFQGADGYTF	TGCGCCAGCAGCTTTCAGGGGGCGGATGGCTACACCTTC
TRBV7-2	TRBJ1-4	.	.	CASSLSGPSTNEKLFF	TGTGCCAGCAGCTTATCCGGTCCCTCAACTAATGAAAAACTGTTTTTT
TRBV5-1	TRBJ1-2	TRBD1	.	CASSSDDRGLYYGYTF	TGCGCCAGCAGCTCGGACGACAGGGGTCTCTATTATGGCTACACCTTC
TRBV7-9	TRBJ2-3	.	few	CASSLGEGKHTDTQYF	TGTGCCAGCAGCTTAGGAGAGGGAAAACACACAGATACGCAGTATTTT
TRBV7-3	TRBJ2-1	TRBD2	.	CASSLTPSTSGRGNEQFF	TGTGCCAGCAGCTTAACCCCCTCGACTAGCGGGAGGGGGAATGAGCAGTTCTTC
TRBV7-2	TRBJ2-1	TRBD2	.	CASSRLANEQFF	TGTGCCAGCAGCCGACTAGCGAATGAGCAGTTCTTC
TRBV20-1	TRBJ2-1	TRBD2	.	CSASLGTSGSQWNEQFF	TGCAGTGCTAGTCTCGGGACTAGCGGGAGTCAGTGGAATGAGCAGTTCTTC
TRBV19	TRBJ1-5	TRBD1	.	CASSIDAPTGASNQPQHF	TGTGCCAGTAGTATAGATGCCCCCACAGGGGCCAGCAATCAGCCCCAGCATTTT
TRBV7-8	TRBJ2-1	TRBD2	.	CASETRLAGEVEQFF	TGTGCCAGCGAAACCCGGCTAGCGGGAGAGGTTGAGCAGTTCTTC
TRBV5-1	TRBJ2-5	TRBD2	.	CASSLYGGSQETQYF	TGCGCCAGCAGCTTGTACGGGGGGTCCCAAGAGACCCAGTACTTC
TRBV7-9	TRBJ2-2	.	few	CATPKIKQKNTGELFF	TGTGCCACCCCAAAAATCAAACAAAAGAACACCGGGGAGCTGTTTTTT
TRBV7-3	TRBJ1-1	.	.	CASSLQANTEAFF	TGTGCCAGCAGCTTACAGGCGAACACTGAAGCTTTCTTT
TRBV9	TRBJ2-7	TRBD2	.	CASSVAATSDSYEQYF	TGTGCCAGCAGCGTAGCGGCGACTAGCGACTCCTACGAGCAGTACTTC
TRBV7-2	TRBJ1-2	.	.	CASSLSTANYGYTF	TGTGCCAGCAGCCTGTCGACAGCTAACTATGGCTACACCTTC
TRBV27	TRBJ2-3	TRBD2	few	CASSRHSGSITDTQYF	TGTGCCAGCAGCCGACATAGCGGGAGTATCACAGATACGCAGTATTTT
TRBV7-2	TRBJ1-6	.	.	CASSLYRVNSPLHF	TGTGCCAGCAGCTTATACAGGGTTAATTCACCCCTCCACTTT
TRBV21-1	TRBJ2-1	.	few	CASTYPVTSGPDPNLYHYNEQFF	TGTGCCAGCACCTATCCTGTCACTAGCGGGCCCGACCCGAACCTATATCACTACAATGAGCAGTTCTTC
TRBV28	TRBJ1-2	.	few	CASSLLRGDYGYTF	TGTGCCAGCAGTCTACTAAGGGGTGACTATGGCTACACCTTC
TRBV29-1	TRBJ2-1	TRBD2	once	CSVRISGTSSYNEQFF	TGCAGCGTTAGAATTAGCGGGACAAGCTCCTACAATGAGCAGTTCTTC
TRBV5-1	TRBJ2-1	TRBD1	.	CASSKGDSSYNEQFF	TGCGCCAGCAGCAAGGGGGACAGCTCCTACAATGAGCAGTTCTTC
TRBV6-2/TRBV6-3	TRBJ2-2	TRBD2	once	CASSPTSGSTGELFF	TGTGCCAGCAGTCCGACTAGCGGGAGTACCGGGGAGCTGTTTTTT
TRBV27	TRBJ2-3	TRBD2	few	CASILSGRVTDTQYF	TGTGCCAGCATCCTTAGCGGGAGAGTCACAGATACGCAGTATTTT
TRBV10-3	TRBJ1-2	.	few	CAIRGGAGVYGYTF	TGTGCCATCAGGGGAGGGGCAGGGGTCTATGGCTACACCTTC
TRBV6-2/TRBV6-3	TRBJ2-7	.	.	CASSYSGASYEQYF	TGTGCCAGCAGTTACTCGGGGGCGTCCTACGAGCAGTACTTC
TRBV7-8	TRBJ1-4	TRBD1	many	CASSLEGQGGEKLFF	TGTGCCAGCAGCTTAGAGGGACAGGGAGGTGAAAAACTGTTTTTT
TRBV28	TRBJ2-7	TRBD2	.	CASKEGKAGEFEQYF	TGTGCCAGCAAGGAGGGAAAAGCGGGAGAGTTCGAGCAGTACTTC
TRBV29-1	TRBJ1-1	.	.	CSAYPTVNTEAFF	TGCAGCGCCTACCCGACAGTTAACACTGAAGCTTTCTTT
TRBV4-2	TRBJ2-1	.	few	CASSQNLGGSGGNLYNEQFF	TGTGCCAGCAGCCAGAACCTGGGGGGTAGCGGAGGCAATCTATACAATGAGCAGTTCTTC
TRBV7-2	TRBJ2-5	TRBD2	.	CASTPPSGITAETQYF	TGTGCCAGCACCCCCCCTAGCGGGATAACCGCGGAGACCCAGTACTTC
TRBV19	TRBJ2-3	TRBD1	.	CASSIARQGPTLSTDTQYF	TGTGCCAGTAGTATCGCCCGACAGGGGCCAACCCTTAGCACAGATACGCAGTATTTT
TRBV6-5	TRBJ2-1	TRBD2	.	CATRLAGGLYNEQFF	TGTGCCACCAGACTAGCGGGAGGGTTATACAATGAGCAGTTCTTC
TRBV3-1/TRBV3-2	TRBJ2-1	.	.	CASSLRTTGEQFF	TGTGCCAGCAGCCTTCGGACCACAGGGGAGCAGTTCTTC
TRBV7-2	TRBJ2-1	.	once	CASSGGRSEQFF	TGTGCCAGTTCCGGTGGCAGGTCTGAGCAGTTCTTC
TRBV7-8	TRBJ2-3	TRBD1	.	CASSFDRGTDTQYF	TGTGCCAGCAGCTTCGACAGGGGAACAGATACGCAGTATTTT
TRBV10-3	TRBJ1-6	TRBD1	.	CAISDRDRASPLHF	TGTGCCATCAGTGACCGGGACAGGGCTTCACCCCTCCACTTT
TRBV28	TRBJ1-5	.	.	CASSLARTTYSNQPQHF	TGTGCCAGCAGTTTAGCCCGGACAACCTATAGCAATCAGCCCCAGCATTTT
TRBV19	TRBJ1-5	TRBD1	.	CASSHRGPNQPQHF	TGTGCCAGTAGTCACAGGGGGCCCAATCAGCCCCAGCATTTT
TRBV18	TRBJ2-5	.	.	CASSQTTQETQYF	TGTGCCAGCTCTCAGACTACTCAAGAGACCCAGTACTTC
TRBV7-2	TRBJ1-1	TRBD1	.	CASSLRTGRTNTEAFF	TGTGCCAGCAGCCTACGGACAGGGAGAACGAACACTGAAGCTTTCTTT
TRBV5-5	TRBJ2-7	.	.	CASSLASGQIYEQYF	TGTGCCAGCAGCTTGGCGTCAGGGCAAATCTACGAGCAGTACTTC
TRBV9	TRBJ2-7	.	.	CASSVGGGSPYEQYF	TGTGCCAGCAGCGTAGGTGGTGGCAGTCCCTACGAGCAGTACTTC
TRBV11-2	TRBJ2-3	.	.	CASSFTGSTDTQYF	TGTGCCAGCAGCTTCACAGGGAGCACAGATACGCAGTATTTT
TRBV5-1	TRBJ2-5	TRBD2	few	CASSPGLAGVGTQYF	TGCGCCAGCAGCCCTGGACTAGCGGGAGTTGGGACCCAGTACTTC